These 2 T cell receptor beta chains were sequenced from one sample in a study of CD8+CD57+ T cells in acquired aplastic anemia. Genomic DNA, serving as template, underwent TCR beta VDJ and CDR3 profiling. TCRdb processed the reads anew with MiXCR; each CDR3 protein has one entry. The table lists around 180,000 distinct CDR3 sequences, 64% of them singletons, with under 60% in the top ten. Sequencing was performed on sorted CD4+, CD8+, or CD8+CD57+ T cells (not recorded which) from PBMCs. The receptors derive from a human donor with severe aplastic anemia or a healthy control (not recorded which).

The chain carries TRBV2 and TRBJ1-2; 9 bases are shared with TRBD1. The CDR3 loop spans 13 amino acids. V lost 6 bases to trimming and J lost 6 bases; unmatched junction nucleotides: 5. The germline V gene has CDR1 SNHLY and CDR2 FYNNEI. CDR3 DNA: TGTGCCAGCAGGCCCGACAGGGGGGATGGCTACACCTTC. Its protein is CASRPDRGDGYTF.

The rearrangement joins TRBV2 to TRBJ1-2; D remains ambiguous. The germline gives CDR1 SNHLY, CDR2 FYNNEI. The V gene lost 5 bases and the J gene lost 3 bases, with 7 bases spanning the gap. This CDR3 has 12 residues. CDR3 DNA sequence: TGTGCCAGCAGTCCGGTTTACTATGGCTACACCTTC. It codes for CASSPVYYGYTF. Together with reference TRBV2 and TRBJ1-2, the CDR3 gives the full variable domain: EPEVTQTPSHQVTQMGQEVILRCVPISNHLYFYWYRQILGQKVEFLVSFYNNEISEKSEIFDDQFSVERPDGSNFTLKIRSTKLEDSAMYFCASSPVYYGYTFGSGTRLTVV.